This TCR beta chain emerged from a study of cytomegalovirus exposure and HLA in healthy donors. The CDR3 spans 17 residues. V dropped 0 bases and J dropped 6; count of bases not matched to a gene: 2. CDR1 is MDHEN, CDR2 SYDVKM, per germline. Use of 60 Vbeta and 13 Jbeta primers characterized the PCR. Profiled with immunoSEQ multiplex PCR; TCRdb holds only in-frame clones, not every one. The table records approximately 150,000 clones, about 70% of them present only once. The study's findings and limits: The likely explanation for a cluster of highly shared sequence variants was sequencing artifact.

This clone was counted only a few times. Its antigen is unknown. The sample carries other DNA sequences with the same CDR3. The V call is TRBV28, the J call TRBJ2-2; 15 nucleotides agree with TRBD2. The sample taken for sequencing was PBMCs. The origin of this receptor is a woman between 40 and 50 years old in good health and CMV-seropositive. The CDR3 region is CASSLWGLAGGPGELFF. As DNA, the CDR3 is TGTGCCAGCAGTTTATGGGGACTAGCGGGAGGCCCCGGGGAGCTGTTTTTT.